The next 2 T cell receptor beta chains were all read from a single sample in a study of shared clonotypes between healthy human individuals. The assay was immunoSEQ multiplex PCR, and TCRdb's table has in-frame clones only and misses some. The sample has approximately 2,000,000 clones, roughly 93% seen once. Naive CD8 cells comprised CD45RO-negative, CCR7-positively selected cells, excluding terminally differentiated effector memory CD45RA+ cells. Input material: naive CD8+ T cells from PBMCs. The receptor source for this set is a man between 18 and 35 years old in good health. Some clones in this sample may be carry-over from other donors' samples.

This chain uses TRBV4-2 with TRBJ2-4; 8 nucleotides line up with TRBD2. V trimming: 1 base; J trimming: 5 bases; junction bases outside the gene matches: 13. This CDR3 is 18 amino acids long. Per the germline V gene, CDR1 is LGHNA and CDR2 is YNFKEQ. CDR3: CASSQAELAAHGENIQYF. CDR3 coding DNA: TGTGCCAGCAGCCAAGCCGAACTAGCGGCCCATGGGGAAAACATTCAGTACTTC.

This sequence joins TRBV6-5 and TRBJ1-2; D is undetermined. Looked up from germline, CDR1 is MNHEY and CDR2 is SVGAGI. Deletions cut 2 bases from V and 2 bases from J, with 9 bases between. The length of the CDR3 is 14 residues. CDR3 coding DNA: TGTGCCAGCAGTTACGGGTCGGCCAACTATGGCTACACCTTC. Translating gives CASSYGSANYGYTF.